This TCR beta chain was observed in a study of PD-1 blockade in classical Hodgkin lymphoma. Study results and caveats: Underlying causes for the observed repertoire differences were not defined, possibly disease activity or prior therapy.

In regard to this clone: The target antigen is unknown.

The sample's time point: newly diagnosed, previously untreated cHL patient sample. A comparison was provided by newly diagnosed, untreated classical Hodgkin lymphoma PBMCs. This CDR3 is 15 amino acids long. Germline V gene data show CDR1 as MNHNY and CDR2 as SVGAGI (reference sequence). V shed 6 bases and J 4 bases; nucleotides not matched to a gene: 7. TCRdb's table, derived via immunoSEQ multiplex PCR, lists solely in-frame clones and lacks some. The sample lists 70,000 or so clones; over 85% were seen once. Input material: peripheral blood mononuclear cells (PBMCs). The rearrangement links TRBV6-6 to TRBJ2-5; 11 positions match TRBD1. The receptor's source is a human donor with classical Hodgkin lymphoma. The DNA for the CDR3 is TGTGCCAGCAGGGATGGACAGGGGGCGTCAGAGACCCAGTACTTC. It is translated as CASRDGQGASETQYF.